The 28 T cell receptor beta chains presented below share a single source sample, sequenced in a study of CD8 T cells in ankylosing spondylitis. In TCRdb, the 5' RACE reads were re-called with MiXCR into one record per CDR3 protein. The sample contains about 240,000 distinct CDR3 sequences, 8% to 9.5% of which appear only once. The sample was blood, either unsorted or a sorted T cell fraction (not recorded which). These receptor sequences come from a male donor with ankylosing spondylitis or in good health (not recorded which).

This clonotype was recorded at least ten times. V and J are TRBV7-2 and TRBJ2-5, with D perhaps matching TRBD1 (6 bases). Deletions cut 4 bases from V and 5 bases from J, with 14 bases between. The CDR3 has 14 residues. In germline, CDR1 is SGHTA, CDR2 FQGNSA. CDR3 bases: TGTGCCAGCAGCTCCAGGGGTACCGTTGAGACCCAGTACTTC. This translates into CASSSRGTVETQYF.

Turning to this clonotype: A read error may be the cause here, since a much bigger clone is one base away. The chain joins TRBV5-1 to TRBJ2-5; D possibly corresponds to TRBD2 (6 bases). The J call may be in error: the DNA end matches TRBJ2-1 better. This CDR3 region has 18 residues. Germline V gives CDR1 SGHRS, CDR2 YFSETQ. CDR3 residues: CASSFYNRGTLGEETQFF. The CDR3 coding sequence is TGCGCCAGCAGCTTTTACAATCGCGGGACCTTGGGTGAGGAGACCCAGTTCTTC.

This clonotype was recorded many times. V usage is TRBV12-3 or TRBV12-4 and J usage is TRBJ1-1; 7 positions agree with TRBD1. This CDR3 contains 13 residues. V shed 7 bases and J 1 base; nucleotides not matched to a gene: 3. CDR3 sequence: CASTYRGNTEAFF. For the CDR3, the DNA is TGTGCCAGCACATACAGGGGGAACACTGAAGCTTTCTTT.

This clonotype was observed many times. This chain uses TRBV7-2 with TRBJ2-1; 10 bases are shared with TRBD2. The CDR3 length is 17 residues. CDR1 is SGHTA, CDR2 FQGNSA, per germline. V lost 4 bases and J lost 6; bases outside the gene matches: 12. CDR3 amino acids: CASSSSWLSGRGNEQFF. The CDR3 bases are TGTGCCAGCAGCTCCTCCTGGTTGAGCGGGAGGGGCAATGAGCAGTTCTTC.

This clonotype was seen ten or more times. The chain uses TRBV12-3 or TRBV12-4 and TRBJ2-1; D call uncertain. The V and J ends lost 1 base and 6 bases respectively, with 4 bases between them. The CDR3 has 12 amino acids. The CDR3 spells CASSLGANEQFF. CDR3 in DNA: TGTGCCAGCAGTTTAGGGGCCAATGAGCAGTTCTTC.

Ten or more counts support this clonotype. The chain employs TRBV12-3 or TRBV12-4 and TRBJ2-7; TRBD2 agrees at 9 bases. The CDR3 covers 15 residues. The ends lost 6 bases at V and 5 bases at J; junction bases unmatched: 11. The CDR3 nucleotides are TGTGCCAGCAGCCGGACTAGCGACCTAAGGGACGAGCAGTACTTC. Protein: CASSRTSDLRDEQYF.

This clonotype was observed a few times. V is TRBV7-9 and J is TRBJ2-5; D gene uncertain. V was cut by 0 bases and J by 5 bases, with 7 bases left in between. Germline values: CDR1 SEHNR, CDR2 FQNEAQ (reference sequence). The CDR3 has 13 residues. The CDR3 DNA follows: TGTGCCAGCAGCTTAGCTAACGAGGAGACCCAGTACTTC. Its protein product is CASSLANEETQYF.

This chain connects TRBV30 to TRBJ2-3; TRBD1 is a possible D gene (5 bases). Trimming pared 2 bases from V and 5 bases from J, leaving 14 bases between. CDR3 length: 14 amino acids. The germline V gene has CDR1 GTSNPN and CDR2 SVGIG (reference sequence). In DNA, the CDR3 is TGTGCCTGGAGTAGGCAGGGTAGGGGAGATACGCAGTATTTT. Its protein product is CAWSRQGRGDTQYF.

This clonotype was counted ten times or more. This chain connects TRBV2 to TRBJ1-5; 7 nucleotides align to TRBD1. This CDR3 is built from 15 residues. Germline V gives CDR1 SNHLY, CDR2 FYNNEI. Trimming removed 0 bases from V and 5 bases from J; junction bases left unmatched: 4. The CDR3 loop is CASSEAGDSYQPQHF. For the CDR3, the DNA is TGTGCCAGCAGTGAAGCGGGGGACAGCTATCAGCCCCAGCATTTT.

In its sample, this clonotype was seen many times. The chain employs TRBV7-2 and TRBJ2-3, with D perhaps TRBD1 (5 bases). The V gene's germline CDR1 is SGHTA and CDR2 FQGNSA. The germline V and J ends were trimmed by 4 bases and 1 base, with 15 bases remaining between them. This CDR3 is 16 amino acids long. For the CDR3, the DNA is TGTGCCAGCAGCTCCTTTGGGGCAGAAGGCACAGATACGCAGTATTTT. This sequence encodes CASSSFGAEGTDTQYF.

This clonotype was counted ten times or more. The chain has TRBV20-1 and TRBJ1-1; TRBD1 is a possible D gene (5 bases). The V end was cut by 3 bases, the J end by 0 bases, with 11 bases between. The CDR3 is made up of 14 amino acids. Germline V gene sequence: CDR1 DFQATT, CDR2 SNEGSKA (reference sequence). CDR3 in amino acids: CSARKGPLNTEAFF. The CDR3 region has the DNA TGCAGTGCTAGGAAGGGACCGCTGAACACTGAAGCTTTCTTT.

The chain joins TRBV18 to TRBJ1-1, with TRBD1 as a possible D gene (5 bases). The CDR3 totals 15 residues. Trimming shortened V by 0 bases and J by 0 bases, and 8 bases separated the two germline ends. Germline lookup yields CDR1 KGHSH and CDR2 LQKENI. The CDR3 spells CASSPPTVMNTEAFF. CDR3 DNA: TGTGCCAGCTCACCACCGACAGTCATGAACACTGAAGCTTTCTTT.

This clonotype has a count of ten or more. The CDR3 loop reads CSADFGTDNEQFF. The DNA for the CDR3 is TGCAGTGCAGACTTCGGGACCGACAATGAGCAGTTCTTC. The chain uses TRBV20-1 and TRBJ2-1; perhaps D is TRBD1 or TRBD2 (5 bases each). V was clipped by 6 bases and J by 5 bases, with 14 bases between them. The germline gives CDR1 DFQATT, CDR2 SNEGSKA (reference sequence). This CDR3 has 13 residues.

In this sample, this clonotype turned up a few times. J is TRBJ1-5 and V is TRBV11-2; possibly TRBD1 for D (6 bases). V was clipped by 3 bases and J by 6 bases, with 24 bases between them. Per the germline V gene, CDR1 is SGHAT and CDR2 is FQNNGV. The CDR3 sequence is 18 residues long. The CDR3 sequence: CASSFRGGGLRTGQPQHF. CDR3 sequence (DNA): TGTGCCAGCAGCTTTAGAGGGGGGGGACTCCGGACGGGTCAGCCCCAGCATTTT.

This clonotype was recorded at least ten times. The rearrangement links TRBV6-1 to TRBJ1-5; maybe TRBD1 (5 bases). V was cut by 2 bases and J by 4 bases, with 15 bases left in between. This CDR3 comprises 16 residues. CDR1 is MNHNS, CDR2 SASEGT, per germline. The CDR3 protein is CASSEKQAFRNQPQHF. The CDR3 DNA sequence: TGTGCCAGCAGTGAAAAACAGGCGTTTCGGAATCAGCCCCAGCATTTT.

In its sample, this clonotype was seen many times. The rearrangement links TRBV18 to TRBJ2-5; D gene ambiguous. V shed 4 bases and J shed 0 bases, with 6 bases lying between them. CDR1 and CDR2 from the germline V gene are KGHSH and LQKENI. The CDR3 is 13 residues long. Written as DNA, the CDR3 is TGTGCCAGCTCACTAACCTACCAAGAGACCCAGTACTTC. As protein: CASSLTYQETQYF. The whole variable domain, filled in from reference TRBV18 and TRBJ2-5, reads NAGVMQNPRHLVRRRGQEARLRCSPMKGHSHVYWYRQLPEEGLKFMVYLQKENIIDESGMPKERFSAEFPKEGPSILRIQQVVRGDSAAYFCASSLTYQETQYFGPGTRLLVL.

This clonotype was recorded many times. The chain uses TRBV24-1 and TRBJ2-3; 10 nucleotides agree with TRBD1. V lost 9 bases and J lost 4; bases outside the gene matches: 15. Germline V gene lookup returns CDR1 KGHDR and CDR2 SFDVKD. The CDR3 consists of 17 residues. The CDR3 spells CATAETRQGAFADTQYF. Written as DNA, the CDR3 is TGTGCCACCGCAGAAACCAGACAGGGGGCTTTCGCAGATACGCAGTATTTT.

In its sample, this clonotype was seen a few times. The chain employs TRBV4-3 and TRBJ1-5; D not certain. CDR1 is LGHNA and CDR2 is YSLEER in the germline V gene. Between the trimmed V and J ends, which lost 1 base and 0 bases, there was a span of 7 bases. There are 15 residues in the CDR3. In DNA form, the CDR3 reads TGCGCCAGCAGCCAAGCAGTGAATAGCAATCAGCCCCAGCATTTT. Protein: CASSQAVNSNQPQHF.

The table lists this clonotype with a few counts. The chain recombines TRBV7-8 with TRBJ2-7; D is unresolved. This CDR3 comprises 14 residues. V lost 5 bases and J 0 bases, leaving 11 bases between the germline ends. Germline CDR1 and CDR2: SGHVS and FQNEAQ. The CDR3 DNA reads TGTGCCAGCAGCCAATCGGCCCCCTCCTACGAGCAGTACTTC. Its translation: CASSQSAPSYEQYF.

This clonotype was seen many times. V gene TRBV4-2 combines with J gene TRBJ2-7; TRBD2 aligns across 10 bases. The CDR3 covers 17 residues. The V gene's germline CDR1 is LGHNA and CDR2 YNFKEQ. V shed 5 bases and J 0 bases; nucleotides not matched to a gene: 10. The CDR3 DNA sequence: TGTGCCAGCAGCGCCCGACTAGCGGGTGCCGGCTCCTACGAGCAGTACTTC. This gives the protein CASSARLAGAGSYEQYF.

This clonotype was recorded many times. The V gene is TRBV5-1, the J gene TRBJ1-1; D unclear. CDR1 SGHRS and CDR2 YFSETQ come from the germline V gene. V lost 0 bases, J lost 1 base, and 7 bases lay in between. The CDR3 totals 14 residues. The CDR3 region has the DNA TGCGCCAGCAGCTTGGTTCCGACGAACACTGAAGCTTTCTTT. Residues: CASSLVPTNTEAFF.

In the case of this clonotype: A much larger clone is a single base away; this may be a read error. Without the conserved terminal phenylalanine or tryptophan, this CDR3 likely stems from a read error. The V and J genes are TRBV29-1 and TRBJ1-1; D unresolved. Germline V gene lookup returns CDR1 SQVTM and CDR2 ANQGSEA. This CDR3 is built from 8 residues. Trimming cost V 8 bases and J 6 bases, with 4 bases left between them. CDR3 amino acids: CSSPEAFL. CDR3 DNA: TGCAGCTCCCCTGAAGCTTTCCTT.

This clonotype has ten or more counts. This chain's CDR3 is CSASTSGETYNEQFF. The CDR3 DNA reads TGCAGTGCTAGCACTAGCGGGGAGACCTACAATGAGCAGTTCTTC. The chain links TRBV20-1 to TRBJ2-1, with TRBD2 identical over 10 bases. This CDR3 region has 15 residues. Germline lookup yields CDR1 DFQATT and CDR2 SNEGSKA (reference sequence). Losses at the gene ends were 3 bases for V and 2 bases for J; bases not matched to a gene: 4.

In its sample, this clonotype was seen many times. The DNA of the CDR3 is TGTGCCAGCAGGGTTTCTACGGGGGGGAACTATGGCTACACCTTC. It encodes CASRVSTGGNYGYTF. The chain joins TRBV7-2 to TRBJ1-2; tentative D call: TRBD1 (5 bases). The CDR3 runs 15 residues. Trimming shortened V by 6 bases and J by 2 bases, and 16 bases separated the two germline ends. Germline CDR1 SGHTA, CDR2 FQGNSA.

The rearrangement joins TRBV27 to TRBJ2-1; TRBD2 matches 13 bases. Looked up from germline, CDR1 is MNHEY and CDR2 is SMNVEV (reference sequence). V gave up 7 bases and J gave up 7 bases; unmatched junction bases: 7. This CDR3 has 15 amino acids. The chain's CDR3 is CASTLGLAGQNEQFF. CDR3 bases: TGTGCCAGCACCTTGGGACTAGCGGGACAAAATGAGCAGTTCTTC.

The chain has TRBV5-1 and TRBJ2-1; D is possibly TRBD1 or TRBD2 (5 bases each). The CDR3 sequence is 13 residues long. The germline CDR1 and CDR2 sequences are SGHRS and YFSETQ. With 3 bases removed from V and 4 bases from J, the gap between germline ends came to 8 bases. DNA for the CDR3: TGCGCCAGCAGCTGGGACGTATACAATGAGCAGTTCTTC. It translates to CASSWDVYNEQFF.

The gene calls are TRBV7-9 and TRBJ2-5, with 7 positions matching TRBD1. J gave up 5 bases and V 1 base, and 4 bases lay outside the gene matches. The germline gives CDR1 SEHNR, CDR2 FQNEAQ (reference sequence). The CDR3 runs 14 residues. This CDR3 is CASSLDRGLETQYF. DNA of the CDR3: TGTGCCAGCAGCTTAGACAGGGGTCTTGAGACCCAGTACTTC.

This clonotype has a count of ten or more. The chain links TRBV20-1 to TRBJ2-1; 7 nucleotides match TRBD2. Germline-derived CDR1 and CDR2 are DFQATT and SNEGSKA (reference sequence). This CDR3 contains 15 residues. With V trimmed by 6 bases and J by 5 bases, 13 bases remained unmatched. CDR3 sequence reads: CSAPRPGTINNEQFF. The CDR3 region has the DNA TGCAGTGCCCCCCGTCCCGGGACTATAAACAATGAGCAGTTCTTC.